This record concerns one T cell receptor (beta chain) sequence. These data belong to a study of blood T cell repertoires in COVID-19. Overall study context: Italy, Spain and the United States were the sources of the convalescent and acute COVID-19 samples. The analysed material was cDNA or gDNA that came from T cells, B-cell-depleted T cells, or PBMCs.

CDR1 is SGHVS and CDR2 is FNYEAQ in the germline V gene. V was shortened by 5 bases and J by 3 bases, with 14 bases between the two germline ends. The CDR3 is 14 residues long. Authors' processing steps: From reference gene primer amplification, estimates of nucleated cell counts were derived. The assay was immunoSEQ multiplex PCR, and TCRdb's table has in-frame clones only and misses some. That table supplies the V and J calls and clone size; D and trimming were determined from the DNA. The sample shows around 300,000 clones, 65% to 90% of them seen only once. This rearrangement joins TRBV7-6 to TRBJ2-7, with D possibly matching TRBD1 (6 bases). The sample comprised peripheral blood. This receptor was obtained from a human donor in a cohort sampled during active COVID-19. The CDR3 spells CASSPTGLLYEQYF. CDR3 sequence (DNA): TGTGCCAGCAGCCCCACAGGGCTCCTCTACGAGCAGTACTTC.